The 5 T cell receptor beta chains below were found in one sample sequenced in a study of blood T cell repertoires in COVID-19. Generated by immunoSEQ multiplex PCR, the TCRdb table keeps only in-frame clones and is missing some. The sample shows more than 200,000 clones, around 84% of them seen only once. The specimen was peripheral blood. These receptors all stem from a man in his sixties with acute or convalescent COVID-19.

Only a few counts were recorded for this clone. The V gene is TRBV19, the J gene TRBJ1-2, with 8 nucleotides matching TRBD1. V shed 11 bases and J 0 bases; nucleotides not matched to a gene: 11. Per the germline V gene, CDR1 is LNHDA and CDR2 is SQIVND (reference sequence). CDR3 length equals 15 residues. The CDR3 sequence is CAVKRDRIANYGYTF. CDR3 nucleotides: TGTGCCGTAAAAAGGGACAGGATAGCTAACTATGGCTACACCTTC.

The chain links TRBV19 to TRBJ1-1, with 8 bases matching TRBD1. The CDR3 has 15 residues. Germline assignment: CDR1 LNHDA and CDR2 SQIVND (reference sequence). V was clipped by 5 bases and J by 2 bases; unmatched bases: 7. The CDR3 nucleotides read TGTGCCAGTAGTGTTCAGGGGGCGATAAACACTGAAGCTTTCTTT. Amino acids: CASSVQGAINTEAFF.

The chain couples TRBV11-3 to TRBJ1-1; 9 nucleotides line up with TRBD1. This CDR3 region has 16 residues. J lost 2 bases, V lost 5 bases, and 9 bases had no gene match. Per germline, CDR1 SGHNT and CDR2 YENEEA. The DNA for the CDR3 is TGTGCCAGCAGCCCGGGTACAGGGGGCCTCAACACTGAAGCTTTCTTT. Translation: CASSPGTGGLNTEAFF.

A few counts support this clone. The rearrangement joins TRBV12-5 to TRBJ1-1; 7 bases are a match to TRBD1. CDR1 and CDR2 (germline): LGHNT, FRNRAP. This CDR3 has 18 amino acids. The ends lost 0 bases at V and 7 bases at J; junction bases unmatched: 17. DNA for the CDR3: TGTGCTAGTGGTTTGGTCCCTAGGAGTACAGGGGCCGTCAGTGAAGCTTTCTTT. Translated, it gives CASGLVPRSTGAVSEAFF.

A single count supports this clone. J is TRBJ2-7 and V is TRBV27; 7 nucleotides agree with TRBD2. J was trimmed by 0 bases and V by 7 bases; bases with no gene match: 6. The V gene's germline CDR1 is MNHEY and CDR2 SMNVEV (reference sequence). The CDR3 is made up of 14 amino acids. DNA of the CDR3: TGTGCCAGCAAGCGGGAAAGGAGCTCCTACGAGCAGTACTTC. Its translation: CASKRERSSYEQYF.